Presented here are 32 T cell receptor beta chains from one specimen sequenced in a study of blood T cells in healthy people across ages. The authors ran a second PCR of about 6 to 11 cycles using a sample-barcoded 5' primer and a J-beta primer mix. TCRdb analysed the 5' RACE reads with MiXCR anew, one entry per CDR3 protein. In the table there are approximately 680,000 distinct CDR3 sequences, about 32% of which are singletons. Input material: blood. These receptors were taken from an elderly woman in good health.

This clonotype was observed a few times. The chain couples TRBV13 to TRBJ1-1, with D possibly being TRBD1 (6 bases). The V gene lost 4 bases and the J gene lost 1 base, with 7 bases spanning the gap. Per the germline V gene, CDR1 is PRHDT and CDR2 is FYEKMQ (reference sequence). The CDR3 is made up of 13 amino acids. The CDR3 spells CASSWDKNTEAFF. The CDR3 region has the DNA TGTGCCAGCAGCTGGGACAAGAACACTGAAGCTTTCTTT.

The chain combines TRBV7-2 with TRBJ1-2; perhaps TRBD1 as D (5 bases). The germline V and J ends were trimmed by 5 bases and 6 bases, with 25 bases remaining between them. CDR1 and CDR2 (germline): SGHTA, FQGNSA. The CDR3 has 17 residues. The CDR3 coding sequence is TGTGCCAGCAGCCCACATCAACAGGCTACTATTTCTCATGGCTACACCTTC. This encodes CASSPHQQATISHGYTF.

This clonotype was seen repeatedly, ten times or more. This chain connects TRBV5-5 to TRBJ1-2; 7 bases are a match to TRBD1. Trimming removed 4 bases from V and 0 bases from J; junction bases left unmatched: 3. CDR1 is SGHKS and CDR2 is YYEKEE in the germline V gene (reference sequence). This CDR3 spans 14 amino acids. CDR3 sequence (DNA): TGTGCCAGCAGCCCGACAGGGACTAACTATGGCTACACCTTC. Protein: CASSPTGTNYGYTF.

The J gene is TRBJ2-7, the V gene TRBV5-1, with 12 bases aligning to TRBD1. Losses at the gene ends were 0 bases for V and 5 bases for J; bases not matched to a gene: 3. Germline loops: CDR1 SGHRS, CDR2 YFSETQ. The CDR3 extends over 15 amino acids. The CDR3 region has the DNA TGCGCCAGCAGCTTGGAGGGGACAGGGGGCGACGAGCAGTACTTC. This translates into CASSLEGTGGDEQYF.

CDR3: CASSSSGRADEQFF. CDR3 coding DNA: TGTGCCAGCAGTAGCAGCGGGAGGGCCGATGAGCAGTTCTTC. This rearrangement joins TRBV6-1 to TRBJ2-1; 10 bases fit TRBD2. This CDR3 contains 14 residues. V lost 5 bases to trimming and J lost 8 bases; unmatched junction nucleotides: 6. From germline, CDR1 is MNHNS and CDR2 SASEGT.

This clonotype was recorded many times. The CDR3 here is CASSRTGGTGYGYTF. The CDR3 DNA sequence: TGTGCCAGCAGTCGGACAGGGGGCACTGGCTATGGCTACACCTTC. This chain connects TRBV12-3 or TRBV12-4 to TRBJ1-2, with 11 bases aligning to TRBD1. The V gene end was trimmed by 5 bases and the J gene end by 4 bases; junction bases not matched to a gene: 6. The CDR3 runs 15 residues.

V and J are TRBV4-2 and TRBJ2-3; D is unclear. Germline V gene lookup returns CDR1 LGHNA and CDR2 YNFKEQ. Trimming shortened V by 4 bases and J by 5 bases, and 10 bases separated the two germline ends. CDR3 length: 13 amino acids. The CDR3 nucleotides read TGTGCCAGCAGCCCCTCCTCGGGAGATACGCAGTATTTT. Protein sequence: CASSPSSGDTQYF.

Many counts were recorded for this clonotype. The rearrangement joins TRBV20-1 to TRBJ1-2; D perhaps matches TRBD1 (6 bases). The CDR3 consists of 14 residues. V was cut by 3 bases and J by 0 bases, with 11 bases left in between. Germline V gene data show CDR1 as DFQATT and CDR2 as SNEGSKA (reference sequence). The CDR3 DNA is TGCAGTGCTAGGGAGGCAGGGGCTAACTATGGCTACACCTTC. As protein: CSAREAGANYGYTF.

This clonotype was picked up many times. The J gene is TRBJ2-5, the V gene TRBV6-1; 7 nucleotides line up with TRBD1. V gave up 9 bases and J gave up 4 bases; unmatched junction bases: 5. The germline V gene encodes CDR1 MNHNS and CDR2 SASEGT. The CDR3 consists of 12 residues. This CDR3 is CASGDRVETQYF. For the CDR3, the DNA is TGTGCCAGTGGAGACAGGGTAGAGACCCAGTACTTC.

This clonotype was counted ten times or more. The CDR3 reads CASSKPGAGQKDGYGYTF. The CDR3 nucleotides are TGTGCCAGCAGTAAACCTGGAGCGGGGCAGAAGGATGGCTATGGCTACACCTTC. The V call is TRBV25-1, the J call TRBJ1-2; tentatively, D is TRBD1 (5 bases). V shed 5 bases and J shed 4 bases, with 26 bases lying between them. Germline CDR1 and CDR2: MGHDK and SYGVNS. This CDR3 has 18 residues.

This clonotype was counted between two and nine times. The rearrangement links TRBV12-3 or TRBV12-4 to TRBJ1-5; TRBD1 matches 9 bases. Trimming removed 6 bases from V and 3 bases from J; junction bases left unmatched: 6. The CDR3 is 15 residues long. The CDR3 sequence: CASSTTGGNNQPQHF. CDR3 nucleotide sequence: TGTGCCAGCAGCACGACAGGGGGAAACAATCAGCCCCAGCATTTT.

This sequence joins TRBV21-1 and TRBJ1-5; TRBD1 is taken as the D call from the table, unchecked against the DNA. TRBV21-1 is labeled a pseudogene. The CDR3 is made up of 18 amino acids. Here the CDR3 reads CASSKAQDRSRCNQPQHF. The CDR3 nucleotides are TGTGCCAGCAGCAAAGCGCAGGACAGGAGCAGGTGCAATCAGCCCCAGCATTTT.

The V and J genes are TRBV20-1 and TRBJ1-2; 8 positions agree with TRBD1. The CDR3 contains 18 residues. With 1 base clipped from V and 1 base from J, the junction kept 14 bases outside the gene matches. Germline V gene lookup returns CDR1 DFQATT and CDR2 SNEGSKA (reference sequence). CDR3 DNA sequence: TGCAGTGCTAGAGTTCAGGGGGCGGCTGTGGCACATAACTATGGCTACACCTTC. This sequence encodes CSARVQGAAVAHNYGYTF.

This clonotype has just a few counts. The CDR3, as DNA: TGTGCCAGCAGCTCGGGGACAGCAGATACGCAGTATTTT. Protein product: CASSSGTADTQYF. The chain couples TRBV11-3 to TRBJ2-3; TRBD1 matches 7 bases. The germline V gene encodes CDR1 SGHNT and CDR2 YENEEA. The CDR3 contains 13 residues. V was clipped by 4 bases and J by 4 bases; unmatched bases: 2.

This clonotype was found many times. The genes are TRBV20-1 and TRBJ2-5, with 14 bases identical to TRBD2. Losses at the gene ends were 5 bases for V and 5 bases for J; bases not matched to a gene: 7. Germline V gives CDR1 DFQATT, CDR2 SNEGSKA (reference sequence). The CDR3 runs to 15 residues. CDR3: CSASRTSGGRETQYF. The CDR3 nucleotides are TGCAGTGCTTCGCGGACTAGCGGGGGGCGGGAGACCCAGTACTTC.

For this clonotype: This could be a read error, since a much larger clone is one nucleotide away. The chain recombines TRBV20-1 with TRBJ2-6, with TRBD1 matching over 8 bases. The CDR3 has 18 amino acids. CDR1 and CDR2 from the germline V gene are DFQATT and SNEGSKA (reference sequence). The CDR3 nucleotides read TGCAGTGGTAGAGATCCCACAGGGGGAGTGACTGGGGCCAACGTCCTGACTTTC. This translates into CSGRDPTGGVTGANVLTF.

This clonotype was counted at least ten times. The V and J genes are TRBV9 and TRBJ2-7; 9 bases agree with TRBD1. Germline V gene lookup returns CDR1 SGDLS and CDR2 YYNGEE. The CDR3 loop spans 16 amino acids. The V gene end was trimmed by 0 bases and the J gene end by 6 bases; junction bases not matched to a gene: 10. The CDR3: CASSVGVRDRVSEQYF. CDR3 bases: TGTGCCAGCAGCGTAGGAGTGAGGGACAGGGTTTCCGAGCAGTACTTC. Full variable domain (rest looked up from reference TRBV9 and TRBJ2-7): DSGVTQTPKHLITATGQRVTLRCSPRSGDLSVYWYQQSLDQGLQFLIQYYNGEERAKGNILERFSAQQFPDLHSELNLSSLELGDSALYFCASSVGVRDRVSEQYFGPGTRLTVT.

The CDR3 region has the DNA TGCAGCGTTGAGGGGACAGAACAAGAGACCCAGTTCTTC. Its translation: CSVEGTEQETQFF. This sequence joins TRBV29-1 and TRBJ2-5; 7 positions agree with TRBD1. The J call may be in error: the DNA end matches TRBJ2-1 better. From germline, CDR1 is SQVTM and CDR2 ANQGSEA. This CDR3 has 13 residues.

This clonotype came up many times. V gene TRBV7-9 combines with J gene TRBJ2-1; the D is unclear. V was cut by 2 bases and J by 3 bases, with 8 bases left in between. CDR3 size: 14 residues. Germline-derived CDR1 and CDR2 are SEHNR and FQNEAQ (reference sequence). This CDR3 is CASSLLLVYNEQFF. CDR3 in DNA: TGTGCCAGCAGCTTACTTTTGGTCTACAATGAGCAGTTCTTC.

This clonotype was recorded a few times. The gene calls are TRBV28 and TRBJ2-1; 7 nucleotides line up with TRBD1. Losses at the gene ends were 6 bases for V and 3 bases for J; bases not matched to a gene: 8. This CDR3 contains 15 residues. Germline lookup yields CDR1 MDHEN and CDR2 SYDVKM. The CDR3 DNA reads TGTGCCAGCAGGGAGACAGGGAGAAGCTACAATGAGCAGTTCTTC. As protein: CASRETGRSYNEQFF.

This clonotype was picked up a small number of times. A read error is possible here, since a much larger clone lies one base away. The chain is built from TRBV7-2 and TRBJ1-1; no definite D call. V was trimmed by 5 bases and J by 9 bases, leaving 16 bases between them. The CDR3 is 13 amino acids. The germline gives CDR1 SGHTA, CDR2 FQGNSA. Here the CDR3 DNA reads TGTGCCAGCAGCCATAAGGATCGAACTAAAGCTTTCTTT. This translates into CASSHKDRTKAFF. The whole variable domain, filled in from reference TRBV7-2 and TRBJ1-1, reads GAGVSQSPSNKVTEKGKDVELRCDPISGHTALYWYRQSLGQGLEFLIYFQGNSAPDKSGLPSDRFSAERTGGSVSTLTIQRTQQEDSAVYLCASSHKDRTKAFFGQGTRLTVV.

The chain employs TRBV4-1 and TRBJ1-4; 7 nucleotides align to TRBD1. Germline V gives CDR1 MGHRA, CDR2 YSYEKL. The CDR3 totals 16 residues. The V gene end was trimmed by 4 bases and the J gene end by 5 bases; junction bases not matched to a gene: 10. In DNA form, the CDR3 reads TGCGCCAGCAGCCTCTTACCGGGACAGCCGAATGAAAAACTGTTTTTT. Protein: CASSLLPGQPNEKLFF.

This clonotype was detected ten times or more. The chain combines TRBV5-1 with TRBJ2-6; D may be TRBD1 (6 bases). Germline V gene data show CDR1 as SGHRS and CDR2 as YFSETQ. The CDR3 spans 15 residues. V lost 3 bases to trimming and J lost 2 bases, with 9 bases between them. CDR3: CASSSDRPGANVLTF. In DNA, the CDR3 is TGCGCCAGCAGCTCGGACAGACCTGGGGCCAACGTCCTGACTTTC.

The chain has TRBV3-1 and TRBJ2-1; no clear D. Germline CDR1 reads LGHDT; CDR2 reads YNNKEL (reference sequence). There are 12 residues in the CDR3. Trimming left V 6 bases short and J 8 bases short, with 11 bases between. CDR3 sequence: CASRRYDDEQFF. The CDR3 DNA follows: TGTGCCAGCAGGCGATATGACGATGAGCAGTTCTTC.

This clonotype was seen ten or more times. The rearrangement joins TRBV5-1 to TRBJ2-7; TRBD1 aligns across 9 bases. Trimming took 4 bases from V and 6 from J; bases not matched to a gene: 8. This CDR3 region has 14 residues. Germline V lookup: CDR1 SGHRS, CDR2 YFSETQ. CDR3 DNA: TGCGCCAGCAGCCCGACGGGACAGGGTGCCGAGCAGTACTTC. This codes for CASSPTGQGAEQYF.

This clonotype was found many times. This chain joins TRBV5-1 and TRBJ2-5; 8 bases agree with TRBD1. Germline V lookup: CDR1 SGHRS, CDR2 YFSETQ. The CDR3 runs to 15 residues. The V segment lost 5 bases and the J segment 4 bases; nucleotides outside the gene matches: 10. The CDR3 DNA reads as TGCGCCAGCAGGCCAGGACAGGGTATAGGAGAGACCCAGTACTTC. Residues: CASRPGQGIGETQYF.

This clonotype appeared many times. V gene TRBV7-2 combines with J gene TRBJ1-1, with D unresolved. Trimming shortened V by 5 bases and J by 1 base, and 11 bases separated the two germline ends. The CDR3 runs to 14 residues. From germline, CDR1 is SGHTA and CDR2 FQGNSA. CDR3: CASSPPRGNTEAFF. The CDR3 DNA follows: TGTGCCAGCAGCCCACCACGGGGGAACACTGAAGCTTTCTTT. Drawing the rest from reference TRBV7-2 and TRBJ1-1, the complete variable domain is GAGVSQSPSNKVTEKGKDVELRCDPISGHTALYWYRQSLGQGLEFLIYFQGNSAPDKSGLPSDRFSAERTGGSVSTLTIQRTQQEDSAVYLCASSPPRGNTEAFFGQGTRLTVV.

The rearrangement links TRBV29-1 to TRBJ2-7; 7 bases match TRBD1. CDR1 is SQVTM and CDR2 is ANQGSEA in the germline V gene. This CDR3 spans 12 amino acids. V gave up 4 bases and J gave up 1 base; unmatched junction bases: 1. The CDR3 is CSVGDSSYEQYF. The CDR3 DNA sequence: TGCAGCGTTGGGGACAGTTCCTACGAGCAGTACTTC.

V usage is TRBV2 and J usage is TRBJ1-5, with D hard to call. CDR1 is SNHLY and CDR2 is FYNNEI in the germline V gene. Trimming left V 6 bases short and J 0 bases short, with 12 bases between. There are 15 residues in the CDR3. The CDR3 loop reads CASRPEGISNQPQHF. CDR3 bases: TGTGCCAGCAGGCCGGAGGGAATTAGCAATCAGCCCCAGCATTTT.

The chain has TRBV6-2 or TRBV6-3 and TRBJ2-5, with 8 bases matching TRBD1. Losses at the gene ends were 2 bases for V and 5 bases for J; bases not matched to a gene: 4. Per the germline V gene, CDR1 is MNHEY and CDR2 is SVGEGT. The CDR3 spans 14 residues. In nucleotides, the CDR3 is TGTGCCAGCAGTTACCGAAACAGGGGGGAGACCCAGTACTTC. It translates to CASSYRNRGETQYF.

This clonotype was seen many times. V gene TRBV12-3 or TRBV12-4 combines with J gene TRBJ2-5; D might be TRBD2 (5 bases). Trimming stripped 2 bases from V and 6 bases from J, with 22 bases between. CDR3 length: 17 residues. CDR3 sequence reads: CASSLRALATSVQTQYF. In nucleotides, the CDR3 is TGTGCCAGCAGTTTACGGGCGCTAGCCACCTCGGTTCAGACCCAGTACTTC.

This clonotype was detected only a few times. The CDR3 sequence: CASSLEGQGYQPQHF. The CDR3 region has the DNA TGCGCCAGCAGCTTGGAAGGACAGGGGTATCAGCCCCAGCATTTT. The chain recombines TRBV5-1 with TRBJ1-5; TRBD1 matches 9 bases. The CDR3 totals 15 residues. Trimming cost V 0 bases and J 5 bases; bases outside gene matches: 3. CDR1 SGHRS and CDR2 YFSETQ come from the germline V gene.